This T cell receptor beta chain originates from a study of blood T cell repertoires in COVID-19. Recruitment covered about 25 US areas and drew participants whose ages spanned about 18 to 90 years. Profiling relied on immunoSEQ multiplex PCR, and the TCRdb table lists in-frame clones only, not all of them. Counted here are 200,000 or so clones, 86% occurring once; the ten biggest clones make up about 4%. In germline, CDR1 is MNHEY, CDR2 SVGAGI. The CDR3 contains 14 residues. The V end was cut by 5 bases, the J end by 5 bases, with 15 bases between. This chain connects TRBV6-5 to TRBJ2-5; D is perhaps TRBD1 (6 bases). This clonotype was obtained from a woman in her 40s with acute COVID-19. The sequenced material came from PBMCs or T cells enriched from blood (not recorded which). In DNA form, the CDR3 reads TGTGCCAGCAGTAACCTAACAGGGCGGGAGACCCAGTACTTC. It translates to CASSNLTGRETQYF.